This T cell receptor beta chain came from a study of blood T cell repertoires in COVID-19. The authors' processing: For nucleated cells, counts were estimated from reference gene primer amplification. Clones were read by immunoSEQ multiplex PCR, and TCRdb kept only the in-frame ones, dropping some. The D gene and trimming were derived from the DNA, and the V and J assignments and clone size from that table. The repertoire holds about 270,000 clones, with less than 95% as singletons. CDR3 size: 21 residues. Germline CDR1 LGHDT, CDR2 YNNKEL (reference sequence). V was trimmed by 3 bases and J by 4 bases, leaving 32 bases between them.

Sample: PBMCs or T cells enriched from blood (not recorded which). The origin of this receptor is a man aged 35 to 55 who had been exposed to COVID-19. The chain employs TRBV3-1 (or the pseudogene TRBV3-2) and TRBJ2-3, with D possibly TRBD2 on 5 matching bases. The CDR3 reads CASSHHYSSDGILAPADTQYF. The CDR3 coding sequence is TGTGCCAGCAGCCACCATTACTCGTCCGACGGGATATTGGCACCGGCAGATACGCAGTATTTT.